The 20 T cell receptor beta chains reported below all come from one sample, sequenced in a study of T cell changes during pregnancy in multiple sclerosis. Assay: immunoSEQ multiplex PCR; the TCRdb copy retains only in-frame clones and omits some. The sample consists of tens of thousands of clones, about 92% of them appearing once. The sequencing here drew on peripheral blood, taken in the second trimester of pregnancy. All receptors come from a female donor in good health, enrolled as a control in a pregnancy study.

This clone was seen only once. The V and J genes are TRBV10-3 and TRBJ1-4; no reliable D call. V lost 3 bases to trimming and J lost 8 bases, with 13 bases between them. The CDR3 is made up of 14 amino acids. The germline gives CDR1 ENHRY, CDR2 SYGVKD. The CDR3 reads CAISDLGVGEKLFF. The CDR3 DNA reads TGTGCCATCAGTGATCTCGGGGTTGGGGAAAAACTGTTTTTT.

The V and J genes are TRBV18 and TRBJ1-3; 8 nucleotides match TRBD1. Trimming at V came to 4 bases and at J to 1 base, leaving 9 bases not matched to a gene. Germline values: CDR1 KGHSH, CDR2 LQKENI. The CDR3 has 17 residues. The chain's CDR3 is CASSLPGQERSGNTIYF. The DNA of the CDR3 is TGTGCCAGCTCACTTCCGGGACAGGAAAGGTCTGGAAACACCATATATTTT.

CDR3 in DNA: TGTGCCAGCAGCGTGACCCGGGGTCAAGAGACCCAGTACTTC. Translated: CASSVTRGQETQYF. The chain links TRBV4-2 to TRBJ2-5, with D tentatively TRBD2 (5 bases). V shed 5 bases and J shed 2 bases, with 12 bases lying between them. The CDR3 is 14 residues long. CDR1 and CDR2 (germline): LGHNA, YNFKEQ.

This sequence joins TRBV4-2 and TRBJ1-2; tentatively, D is TRBD1 (6 bases). V lost 4 bases, J lost 1 base, and 13 bases lay in between. Germline CDR1 and CDR2: LGHNA and YNFKEQ. The CDR3 is 15 amino acids. In DNA form, the CDR3 reads TGTGCCAGCAGCCGAAACTCGGACAGTAACTATGGCTACACCTTC. Its translation: CASSRNSDSNYGYTF.

The chain couples TRBV19 to TRBJ2-7, with D perhaps matching TRBD1 (6 bases). With 6 bases removed from V and 1 base from J, the gap between germline ends came to 10 bases. This CDR3 contains 13 residues. From germline, CDR1 is LNHDA and CDR2 SQIVND (reference sequence). In DNA, the CDR3 is TGTGCCAGTAGCTGGACAGCTTCCTACGAGCAGTACTTC. Translating gives CASSWTASYEQYF.

This chain uses TRBV28 with TRBJ1-4; 8 nucleotides align to TRBD1. The J segment lost 8 bases and the V segment lost 5 bases, leaving 7 bases of the junction unmatched. CDR1 and CDR2 from the germline V gene are MDHEN and SYDVKM. This CDR3 contains 14 residues. CDR3 sequence: CASSTRGRREKLFF. For the CDR3, the DNA is TGTGCCAGCAGTACCAGGGGGCGGAGGGAAAAACTGTTTTTT.

J is TRBJ1-3 and V is TRBV11-3; the match to TRBD1 covers 11 bases. The CDR3 consists of 17 residues. Unmatched junction bases numbered 6, after V lost 3 bases and J lost 2 bases. In germline, CDR1 is SGHNT, CDR2 YENEEA. CDR3 region: CASSLGTGGEAGNTIYF. In nucleotides, the CDR3 is TGTGCCAGCAGCTTGGGGACAGGGGGAGAAGCTGGAAACACCATATATTTT.

This chain connects TRBV14 to TRBJ1-2; D perhaps matches TRBD1 (5 bases). The CDR3 is made up of 14 amino acids. Per the germline V gene, CDR1 is SGHDN and CDR2 is FVKESK. V was trimmed by 0 bases and J by 7 bases, leaving 12 bases between them. This CDR3 is CASSQEAEGLGYTF. For the CDR3, the DNA is TGTGCCAGCAGCCAAGAAGCGGAGGGACTTGGCTACACCTTC.

This sequence joins TRBV2 and TRBJ2-1; 9 bases are shared with TRBD2. The CDR3 covers 15 residues. Germline-derived CDR1 and CDR2 are SNHLY and FYNNEI. The junction had 2 bases not matched to a gene; V was cut back by 5 bases and J by 0 bases. CDR3 sequence reads: CASSLAGFSYNEQFF. The CDR3 nucleotides are TGTGCCAGCAGTCTAGCGGGGTTCTCCTACAATGAGCAGTTCTTC.

V usage is TRBV6-6 and J usage is TRBJ1-1; 7 nucleotides align to TRBD1. There are 12 residues in the CDR3. Germline CDR1 is MNHNY and CDR2 is SVGAGI (reference sequence). J lost 4 bases, V lost 5 bases, and 1 base had no gene match. CDR3 region: CASSTGVTEAFF. CDR3 coding DNA: TGTGCCAGCAGTACAGGGGTCACTGAAGCTTTCTTT.

The chain uses TRBV5-1 and TRBJ2-7, with D perhaps matching TRBD2 (6 bases). This CDR3 region has 13 residues. Germline CDR1 and CDR2: SGHRS and YFSETQ. V gave up 1 base and J gave up 1 base, with 6 bases separating them. The CDR3 loop reads CASSLRGSYEQYF. DNA of the CDR3: TGCGCCAGCAGCTTGCGGGGGTCCTACGAGCAGTACTTC.

This chain links TRBV11-2 with TRBJ2-1, with 7 positions matching TRBD1. CDR3 length: 15 residues. V trimming: 5 bases; J trimming: 8 bases; junction bases outside the gene matches: 12. Germline CDR1 reads SGHAT; CDR2 reads FQNNGV. CDR3 DNA: TGTGCCAGCAGCGCTCACAGGGGACCAAGGGATGAGCAGTTCTTC. This gives the protein CASSAHRGPRDEQFF.

The chain couples TRBV2 to TRBJ1-4; the D gene is possibly TRBD1 (6 bases). V lost 7 bases and J 7 bases, leaving 16 bases between the germline ends. Germline CDR1 SNHLY, CDR2 FYNNEI. The CDR3 is 14 residues long. The CDR3, as DNA: TGTGCCAGCACCCTGGGGGGGGCGCCTGAAAAACTGTTTTTT. This sequence encodes CASTLGGAPEKLFF.

The sample holds a few counts of this clone. V usage is TRBV7-9 and J usage is TRBJ2-1, with 7 bases lining up with TRBD2. The germline gives CDR1 SEHNR, CDR2 FQNEAQ (reference sequence). Trimming took 5 bases from V and 2 from J; bases not matched to a gene: 6. The CDR3 totals 15 residues. As DNA, the CDR3 is TGTGCCAGCAGCCCGACTAGCCTCGCCTACAATGAGCAGTTCTTC. Protein sequence: CASSPTSLAYNEQFF. The full variable domain, its missing parts supplied by reference TRBV7-9 and TRBJ2-1, is DTGVSQNPRHKITKRGQNVTFRCDPISEHNRLYWYRQTLGQGPEFLTYFQNEAQLEKSRLLSDRFSAERPKGSFSTLEIQRTEQGDSAMYLCASSPTSLAYNEQFFGPGTRLTVL.

The chain uses TRBV27 and TRBJ2-7; no clear D. There are 13 residues in the CDR3. The germline gives CDR1 MNHEY, CDR2 SMNVEV (reference sequence). Trimming took 4 bases from V and 1 from J, leaving 8 bases between them. The DNA for the CDR3 is TGTGCCAGCAGTTCCCCCGGGTCCTACGAGCAGTACTTC. Translated: CASSSPGSYEQYF.

V usage is TRBV28 and J usage is TRBJ2-3; 7 nucleotides line up with TRBD2. V lost 8 bases to trimming and J lost 6 bases; unmatched junction nucleotides: 23. CDR3 length equals 18 residues. The germline gives CDR1 MDHEN, CDR2 SYDVKM. CDR3: CASEPVGGRDFTWDTQYF. CDR3 coding DNA: TGTGCCAGCGAACCTGTTGGTGGGAGGGACTTCACCTGGGATACGCAGTATTTT.

The V call is TRBV6-5, the J call TRBJ1-5; TRBD1 agrees at 11 bases. V lost 4 bases, J lost 5 bases, and 7 bases stayed unmatched. This CDR3 has 16 amino acids. In germline, CDR1 is MNHEY, CDR2 SVGAGI. CDR3 DNA: TGTGCCAGCAGTTCACTCGGGACAGGGGGGGATCAGCCCCAGCATTTT. It is translated as CASSSLGTGGDQPQHF.

The chain links TRBV29-1 to TRBJ2-1; D call uncertain. The V gene's germline CDR1 is SQVTM and CDR2 ANQGSEA. The V gene lost 1 base and the J gene lost 2 bases, with 9 bases spanning the gap. This CDR3 is built from 14 residues. CDR3: CSVEGQATYNEQFF. The CDR3, as DNA: TGCAGCGTTGAAGGGCAGGCCACCTACAATGAGCAGTTCTTC.

V and J are TRBV11-3 and TRBJ2-3, with 9 bases that match TRBD2. V lost 4 bases, J lost 7 bases, and 9 bases stayed unmatched. The CDR3 is made up of 15 amino acids. Germline assignment: CDR1 SGHNT and CDR2 YENEEA. The CDR3 region is CASSSMTSGDNTQYF. CDR3 nucleotides: TGTGCCAGCAGCTCAATGACTAGCGGCGATAATACGCAGTATTTT.

V usage is TRBV5-1 and J usage is TRBJ1-4; no reliable D call. The CDR3 spans 17 residues. Germline CDR1 is SGHRS and CDR2 is YFSETQ. The germline V and J ends were trimmed by 0 bases and 0 bases, with 12 bases remaining between them. The CDR3 nucleotides read TGCGCCAGCAGCTTGGGTGGAGGACTTGCAACTAATGAAAAACTGTTTTTT. Protein: CASSLGGGLATNEKLFF.